This T cell receptor beta chain was captured by sequencing in a study of blood T cell repertoires in COVID-19 (dated by TCRdb to about 2020). For context, the study as a whole: The collaborator samples originated in the United States, Italy and Spain and spanned the acute and convalescent phases of COVID-19. The prospective study material was composed of cDNA or gDNA derived from T cells, B-cell-depleted T cells, or PBMCs. Subjects who had been exposed to COVID-19, were actively infected with it, or had recovered from it provided the deeply sampled blood TCRbeta repertoires that made up the dataset. The repertoires were released in a freely available public database intended as a resource for research on the immune response to SARS-CoV-2. The samples were drawn from the first 160 participants of the ongoing ImmuneRACE study and from about 1,200 subjects provided by 6 global collaborators. Nearly every sample came with metadata listing a de-identified subject ID, COVID-19 status, age in years and sex. Where HLA class I and class II types were available, the types were taken from metadata supplied by the sample provider, not from assay-based typing.

Notes on this clone: Which antigen it targets is not known. The sample holds no much larger clone one base away, and base qualities are not on file.

The immunoSEQ Assay, a bias-controlled multiplex PCR, was used to amplify TCRbeta CDR3 regions from genomic DNA. The authors' analysis ran thus. Within the assay, amplification of reference gene primers was used to estimate how many nucleated cells each sample contained. To quantify the absolute abundance of each unique TCRbeta CDR3 rearrangement, sequence reads were collapsed and filtered. For each sample, productive Simpson clonality was calculated as the square root of Simpson's diversity index over productive rearrangements. Here the immuneACCESS table is served through TCRdb, limited to in-frame sequences with V and J called. Missing clones are a known gap in these copies; in checked studies unresolved V genes cover under half, and the rest lacks a known reason. V and J calls and clone size come straight from that table; D and trimming were deduced from the DNA. The sample table lists about 160,000 clones, 75% to 80% of them with a count of one. The ten largest clones capture about 15% of the sample.

Trimming leaves V shorter by 3 bases and J shorter by 7 bases, with the junction holding 5 bases beyond the gene matches. Counted from cysteine to phenylalanine, this CDR3 has 15 amino acids. Only CDR3 DNA remains: 45 bases, in frame from the first base. The germline V gene specifies MDHEN as CDR1 and SYDVKM as CDR2. Each collaborating institution followed its own protocols to collect whole blood in K2EDTA tubes. Collaborator samples were shipped for TCRbeta analysis as frozen whole blood, isolated PBMCs, or DNA extracted from either sample type. Overall study outcomes, separate from this receptor: The quantity of clinical and demographic metadata differed by source and by participant and was supplied without curation.

This TCR derives from a woman older than 75 with acute or convalescent COVID-19. Recombination connected TRBV28 to TRBJ1-4; TRBD1 aligns with 10 central bases. Material for sequencing was peripheral blood. The DNA reads TGTGCCAGCAGTTTGGACCGGGACAGGGGTGAAAAACTGTTTTTT. The encoded protein is CASSLDRDRGEKLFF. The full variable domain, completed from the reference TRBV28 and TRBJ1-4 proteins outside the CDR3, reads DVKVTQSSRYLVKRTGEKVFLECVQDMDHENMFWYRQDPGLGLRLIYFSYDVKMKEKGDIPEGYSVSREKKERFSLILESASTNQTSMYLCASSLDRDRGEKLFFGSGTQLSVL.